The present TCR beta chain was sequenced within a study of glioma-infiltrating T cells after dendritic cell vaccination. Fresh-frozen tumor tissue and more than two years of survival data were available for all. Isocitrate dehydrogenase mutation was absent in all glioblastoma patients. PBMC sampling occurred before vaccination, two weeks after the third dose, and at progression. The PCR used 60 V beta and 13 J beta primers. TCRdb keeps only in-frame clones here, not all; method: immunoSEQ multiplex PCR. The sample has tens of thousands of clones, approximately 78% seen once. The CDR3 is 15 amino acids. Per the germline V gene, CDR1 is MGHRA and CDR2 is YSYEKL. V was cut by 4 bases and J by 10 bases, with 17 bases left in between.

Sample: blood, taken before dendritic cell vaccination. The chain links TRBV4-1 to TRBJ1-6, with unresolved D. The source of this sequence is a human donor with glioblastoma. The CDR3 protein is CASSPLLLPQSPLHF. CDR3 bases: TGCGCCAGCAGCCCCTTACTGCTACCCCAATCACCCCTCCACTTT.